These 3 T cell receptor beta chains were sequenced from one sample in a study of T cells in Graves' hyperthyroidism and ophthalmopathy. The CDR3 regions of TCR beta were amplified from RNA transcripts. A set of HTBI primers served as the primers for a first-round RT-PCR of the TCR CDR3. TCRdb processed the multiplex PCR reads anew with MiXCR; each CDR3 protein has one entry. Counted here are around 600,000 distinct CDR3 sequences, more than 14% occurring once; the ten biggest clones make up approximately 13%. Sample: blood. The receptors were sampled from a woman aged 50 to 60 with Graves' ophthalmopathy.

This clonotype appeared many times. The V and J genes are TRBV3-1 and TRBJ1-5, with TRBD1 as a possible D gene (5 bases). Trimming took 0 bases from V and 10 from J, leaving 13 bases between them. Germline V gives CDR1 LGHDT, CDR2 YNNKEL (reference sequence). This CDR3 contains 14 residues. The CDR3 nucleotides read TGTGCCAGCAGCCAAGACTCGTCAGGGCTACCCCAGCATTTT. It codes for CASSQDSSGLPQHF.

Comments on this clonotype: A junction end diverges from the germline sequence, so it may reflect a read error. The V and J genes are TRBV27 and TRBJ2-1; 9 bases are shared with TRBD2. The CDR3 has 16 residues. Looked up from germline, CDR1 is MNHEY and CDR2 is SMNVEV (reference sequence). DNA of the CDR3: TGTGCCAGCATGAGCCCCCGGCGGGAGGGCTACGATGAGCAGTTCTTC. This translates into CASMSPRREGYDEQFF.

This clonotype was seen a few times. The chain joins TRBV6-2 or TRBV6-3 to TRBJ2-3, with 11 bases lining up with TRBD2. V shed 2 bases, J shed 6 bases, and the junction held 7 bases outside the gene matches. The CDR3 contains 16 residues. Germline-derived CDR1 and CDR2 are MNHEY and SVGEGT. CDR3: CASSYGTSGSWDTQYF. CDR3 DNA: TGTGCCAGCAGTTACGGAACTAGCGGGAGTTGGGATACGCAGTATTTT.